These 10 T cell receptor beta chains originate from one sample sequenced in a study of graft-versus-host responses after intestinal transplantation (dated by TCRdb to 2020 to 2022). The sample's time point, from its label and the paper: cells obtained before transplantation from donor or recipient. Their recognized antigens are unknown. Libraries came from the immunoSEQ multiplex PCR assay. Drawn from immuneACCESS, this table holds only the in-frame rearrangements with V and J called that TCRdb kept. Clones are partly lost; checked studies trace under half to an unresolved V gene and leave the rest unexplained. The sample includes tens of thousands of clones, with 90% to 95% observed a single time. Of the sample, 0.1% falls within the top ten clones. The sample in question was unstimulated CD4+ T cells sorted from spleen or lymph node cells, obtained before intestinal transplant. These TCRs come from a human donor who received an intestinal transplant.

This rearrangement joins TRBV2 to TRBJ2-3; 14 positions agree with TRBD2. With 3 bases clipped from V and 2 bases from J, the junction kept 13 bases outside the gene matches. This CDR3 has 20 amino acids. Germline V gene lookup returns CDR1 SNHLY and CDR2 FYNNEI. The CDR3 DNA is TGTGCCAGCAGTGACAGGACTAGCGGGGGGCACCCCTCAGACACAGATACGCAGTATTTT. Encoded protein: CASSDRTSGGHPSDTDTQYF.

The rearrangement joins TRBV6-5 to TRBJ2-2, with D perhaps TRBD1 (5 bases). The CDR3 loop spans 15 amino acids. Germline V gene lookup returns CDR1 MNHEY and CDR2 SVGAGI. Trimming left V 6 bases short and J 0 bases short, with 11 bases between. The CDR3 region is CASSNWGANTGELFF. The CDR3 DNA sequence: TGTGCCAGCAGCAACTGGGGCGCGAACACCGGGGAGCTGTTTTTT.

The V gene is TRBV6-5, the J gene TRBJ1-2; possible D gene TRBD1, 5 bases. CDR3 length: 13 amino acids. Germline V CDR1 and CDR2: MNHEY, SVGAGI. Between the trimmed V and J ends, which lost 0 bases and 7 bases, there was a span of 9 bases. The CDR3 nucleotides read TGTGCCAGCAGTTACTCGGGGGGTCCTGGCTACACCTTC. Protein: CASSYSGGPGYTF.

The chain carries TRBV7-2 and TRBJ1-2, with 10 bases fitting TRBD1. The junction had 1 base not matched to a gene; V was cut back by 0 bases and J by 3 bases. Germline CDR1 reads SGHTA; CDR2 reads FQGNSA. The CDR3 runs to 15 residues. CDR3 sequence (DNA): TGTGCCAGCAGCTTAGCCGGGACAGGGGACTATGGCTACACCTTC. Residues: CASSLAGTGDYGYTF.

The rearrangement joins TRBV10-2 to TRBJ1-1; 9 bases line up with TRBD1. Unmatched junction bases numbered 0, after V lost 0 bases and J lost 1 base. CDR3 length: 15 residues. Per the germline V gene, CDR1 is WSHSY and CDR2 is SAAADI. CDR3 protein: CASSESTGGNTEAFF. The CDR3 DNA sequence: TGCGCCAGCAGTGAGTCGACAGGGGGGAACACTGAAGCTTTCTTT.

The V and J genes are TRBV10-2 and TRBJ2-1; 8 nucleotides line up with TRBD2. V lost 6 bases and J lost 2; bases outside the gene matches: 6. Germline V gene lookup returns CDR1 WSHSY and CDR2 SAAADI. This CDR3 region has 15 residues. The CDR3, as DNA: TGCGCCAGCAGCTTCGTGCGGGGGGCCTACAATGAGCAGTTCTTC. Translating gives CASSFVRGAYNEQFF.

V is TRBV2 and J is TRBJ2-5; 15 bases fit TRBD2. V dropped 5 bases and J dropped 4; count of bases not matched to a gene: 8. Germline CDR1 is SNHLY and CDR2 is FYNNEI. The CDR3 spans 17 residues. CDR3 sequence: CASSRTSGGAFGETQYF. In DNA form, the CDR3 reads TGTGCCAGCAGTCGGACTAGCGGGGGGGCATTTGGAGAGACCCAGTACTTC.

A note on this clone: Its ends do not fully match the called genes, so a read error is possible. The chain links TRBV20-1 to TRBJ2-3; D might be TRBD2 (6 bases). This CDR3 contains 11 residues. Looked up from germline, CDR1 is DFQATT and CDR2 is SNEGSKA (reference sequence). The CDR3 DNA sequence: TGCAGTCCTAGCGGCACAGATACGCAGTATTTT. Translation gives CSPSGTDTQYF.

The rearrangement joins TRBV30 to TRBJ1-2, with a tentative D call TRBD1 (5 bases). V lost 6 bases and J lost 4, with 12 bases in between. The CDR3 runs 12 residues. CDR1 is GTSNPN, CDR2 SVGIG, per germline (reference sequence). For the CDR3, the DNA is TGTGCCTGCCTTTACAGGATCTATGGCTACACCTTC. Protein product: CACLYRIYGYTF.

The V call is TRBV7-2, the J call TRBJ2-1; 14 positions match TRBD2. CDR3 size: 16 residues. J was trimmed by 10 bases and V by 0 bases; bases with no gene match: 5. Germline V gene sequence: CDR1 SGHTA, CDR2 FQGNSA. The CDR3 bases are TGTGCCAGCAGCTTAGCGACTAGCGGGGGGGTGGTCGAGCAGTTCTTC. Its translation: CASSLATSGGVVEQFF.